These 22 T cell receptor beta chains share one sample of origin, sequenced in a study of cytomegalovirus exposure and HLA in healthy donors. It was with 60 Vbeta and 13 Jbeta primers that the PCR ran. Produced via immunoSEQ multiplex PCR; TCRdb's table is partial and in-frame only. The sample includes roughly 190,000 clones, 65% to 90% of them seen just once. The sample consisted of PBMCs. The receptors shown here come from a man in his forties in good health and CMV-seropositive.

This sequence joins TRBV21-1 and TRBJ2-7; TRBD2, the table's D call, lacks a check against the DNA. TRBV21-1 is annotated as a pseudogene. The CDR3 covers 14 residues. The CDR3 spells CASRDRRVPYEQYF. CDR3 nucleotides: TGTGCCAGCAGAGATCGGCGGGTGCCCTACGAGCAGTACTTC.

The sample holds one count of this clone. The chain employs TRBV7-2 and TRBJ2-6; no clear D. The CDR3 has 15 residues. V was pared by 5 bases and J by 4 bases, with 12 bases between. In germline, CDR1 is SGHTA, CDR2 FQGNSA. CDR3 in DNA: TGTGCCAGCAGCCGTGGCCCCTGGGGGGCCAACGTCCTGACTTTC. Its protein product is CASSRGPWGANVLTF.

In DNA, the CDR3 is TGCGCCAGCAGCTTGTACGGGGGGGCCGACGAGCAGTACTTC. This gives the protein CASSLYGGADEQYF. This chain links TRBV5-1 with TRBJ2-5; 8 bases are a match to TRBD2. TRBJ2-7 explains the end of the DNA better; the J call may be wrong. The CDR3 has 14 amino acids. Germline-derived CDR1 and CDR2 are SGHRS and YFSETQ.

The rearrangement joins TRBV11-2 to TRBJ2-7; no definite D call. Germline CDR1 reads SGHAT; CDR2 reads FQNNGV. The V gene lost 0 bases and the J gene lost 2 bases, with 5 bases spanning the gap. The CDR3 is 13 residues long. DNA for the CDR3: TGTGCCAGCAGCTTAGAGGAGACCTACGAGCAGTACTTC. Its translation is CASSLEETYEQYF. The whole variable domain, filled in from reference TRBV11-2 and TRBJ2-7, reads EAGVAQSPRYKIIEKRQSVAFWCNPISGHATLYWYQQILGQGPKLLIQFQNNGVVDDSQLPKDRFSAERLKGVDSTLKIQPAKLEDSAVYLCASSLEETYEQYFGPGTRLTVT.

V is TRBV5-1 and J is TRBJ1-3; 9 bases are a match to TRBD1. The CDR3 runs to 15 residues. Germline lookup yields CDR1 SGHRS and CDR2 YFSETQ. The J segment lost 4 bases and the V segment lost 0 bases, leaving 2 bases of the junction unmatched. The CDR3 reads CASSLGTGGGNTIYF. CDR3 coding DNA: TGCGCCAGCAGCTTGGGCACAGGGGGCGGAAACACCATATATTTT.

The chain links TRBV9 to TRBJ2-7; a weak D match, TRBD1 (6 bases). Germline V lookup: CDR1 SGDLS, CDR2 YYNGEE. The CDR3 consists of 15 residues. Trimming left V 0 bases short and J 0 bases short, with 10 bases between. The CDR3 region has the DNA TGTGCCAGCAGCGTAGGTGGGGGCCGCTCCTACGAGCAGTACTTC. Encoded protein: CASSVGGGRSYEQYF.

The chain is built from TRBV6-5 and TRBJ2-1, with D tentatively TRBD2 (7 bases). Trimming shortened V by 5 bases and J by 8 bases, and 19 bases separated the two germline ends. Germline V CDR1 and CDR2: MNHEY, SVGAGI. This CDR3 contains 15 residues. As DNA, the CDR3 is TGTGCCAGCAGTCCTATCGGGGGGCCGAAAGATGAGCAGTTCTTC. Its translation: CASSPIGGPKDEQFF.

V and J are TRBV29-1 and TRBJ2-7, with TRBD1 identical over 10 bases. CDR3 length: 15 residues. Germline V gene sequence: CDR1 SQVTM, CDR2 ANQGSEA. The ends lost 0 bases at V and 4 bases at J; junction bases unmatched: 6. The CDR3 sequence is CSVEDPTGGAYEQYF. CDR3 bases: TGCAGCGTTGAAGATCCGACAGGGGGCGCGTACGAGCAGTACTTC.

For this clone: The junction departs from germline at one end; a sequencing error may be responsible. This chain joins TRBV13 and TRBJ2-1, with D perhaps TRBD1 (6 bases). The V gene's germline CDR1 is PRHDT and CDR2 FYEKMQ (reference sequence). The CDR3 length is 14 residues. The CDR3 loop is CASSLRTENNGQFF. For the CDR3, the DNA is TGTGCCAGCAGCTTAAGGACAGAGAACAATGGGCAGTTCTTC.

V gene TRBV9 combines with J gene TRBJ2-1; 7 bases line up with TRBD2. The V gene end was trimmed by 2 bases and the J gene end by 5 bases; junction bases not matched to a gene: 7. This CDR3 has 15 residues. Germline-derived CDR1 and CDR2 are SGDLS and YYNGEE. The CDR3 here is CASSVGGGPHNEQFF. CDR3 DNA sequence: TGTGCCAGCAGCGTCGGCGGGGGACCCCACAATGAGCAGTTCTTC.

The chain combines TRBV9 with TRBJ1-3; D unclear. Per germline, CDR1 SGDLS and CDR2 YYNGEE. The CDR3 has 17 residues. Trimming left V 0 bases short and J 0 bases short, with 13 bases between. The CDR3 region has the DNA TGTGCCAGCAGCGTAGGGATGACGAGGATCTCTGGAAACACCATATATTTT. Its protein is CASSVGMTRISGNTIYF.

This clone was detected once. The chain has TRBV7-2 and TRBJ2-1; 8 bases align to TRBD2. Germline trimming cut 4 bases from V and 3 bases from J; bases unmatched to any gene: 8. The germline CDR1 and CDR2 sequences are SGHTA and FQGNSA. This CDR3 region has 16 residues. This CDR3 is CASSYQLAGFYNEQFF. The CDR3 DNA sequence: TGTGCCAGCAGCTATCAGTTAGCGGGGTTCTACAATGAGCAGTTCTTC. The variable domain in full, with the rest retrieved from reference TRBV7-2 and TRBJ2-1, is GAGVSQSPSNKVTEKGKDVELRCDPISGHTALYWYRQSLGQGLEFLIYFQGNSAPDKSGLPSDRFSAERTGGSVSTLTIQRTQQEDSAVYLCASSYQLAGFYNEQFFGPGTRLTVL.

The rearrangement joins TRBV9 to TRBJ2-5; TRBD2 might be the D (6 bases). CDR3 length: 14 amino acids. Germline values: CDR1 SGDLS, CDR2 YYNGEE. Trimming cost V 0 bases and J 5 bases, with 11 bases left between them. The CDR3 DNA follows: TGTGCCAGCAGCGTAGTCGCACGGGGGGAGACCCAGTACTTC. Residues: CASSVVARGETQYF.

V gene TRBV9 combines with J gene TRBJ2-5; 11 nucleotides line up with TRBD2. CDR3 length equals 16 residues. CDR1 and CDR2 (germline): SGDLS, YYNGEE. With 3 bases clipped from V and 1 base from J, the junction kept 5 bases outside the gene matches. The CDR3 nucleotides read TGTGCCAGCAGCGGTACTAGCGGGGGTCTCCAAGAGACCCAGTACTTC. It translates to CASSGTSGGLQETQYF.

The V gene is TRBV14, the J gene TRBJ2-7; TRBD1 agrees at 7 bases. Per the germline V gene, CDR1 is SGHDN and CDR2 is FVKESK. V shed 2 bases and J 0 bases; nucleotides not matched to a gene: 7. This CDR3 spans 16 amino acids. The CDR3 nucleotides are TGTGCCAGCAGCCAACAAAGAGGGGGCAGCTCCTACGAGCAGTACTTC. Its protein is CASSQQRGGSSYEQYF.

For this clone: The CDR3 does not end in the conserved phenylalanine or tryptophan, so this is likely a read error. The DNA is omitted, as the CDR3 cannot be located on it reliably, and the CDR3 follows TCRdb's listing. The chain links TRBV6-5 to TRBJ1-1. Per the germline V gene, CDR1 is MNHEY and CDR2 is SVGAGI. The CDR3 has 14 residues if both end residues are counted. CDR3 sequence reads: CASSYSIRSRPPLL.

The chain joins TRBV7-3 to TRBJ1-1; maybe TRBD1 (5 bases). V was trimmed by 4 bases and J by 5 bases, leaving 20 bases between them. Per germline, CDR1 SGHTA and CDR2 FQGTGA. This CDR3 spans 16 amino acids. CDR3 coding DNA: TGTGCCAGCAGCTCCGGCGCGGGGCTCGGCGTAACTGAAGCTTTCTTT. It specifies CASSSGAGLGVTEAFF.

The V call is TRBV7-9, the J call TRBJ2-2; D perhaps matches TRBD1 (6 bases). CDR1 SEHNR and CDR2 FQNEAQ come from the germline V gene (reference sequence). The V end lost 4 bases, the J end lost 4 bases, and 10 bases lay between the germline ends. The CDR3 runs 14 residues. CDR3 sequence reads: CASSSTGTTGELFF. CDR3 coding DNA: TGTGCCAGCAGCTCAACAGGGACCACCGGGGAGCTGTTTTTT. The full variable domain, in which reference TRBV7-9 and TRBJ2-2 provide the parts outside the CDR3, is DTGVSQNPRHKITKRGQNVTFRCDPISEHNRLYWYRQTLGQGPEFLTYFQNEAQLEKSRLLSDRFSAERPKGSFSTLEIQRTEQGDSAMYLCASSSTGTTGELFFGEGSRLTVL.

V gene TRBV29-1 combines with J gene TRBJ1-2; TRBD1 aligns across 9 bases. The CDR3 sequence is 15 residues long. The V and J ends lost 1 base and 3 bases, in that order; junction bases with no gene match: 6. In germline, CDR1 is SQVTM, CDR2 ANQGSEA. The chain's CDR3 is CSVEVTGTGYYGYTF. DNA for the CDR3: TGCAGCGTTGAAGTTACCGGGACAGGGTACTATGGCTACACCTTC. Filled out from reference TRBV29-1 and TRBJ1-2, the complete variable domain reads SAVISQKPSRDICQRGTSLTIQCQVDSQVTMMFWYRQQPGQSLTLIATANQGSEATYESGFVIDKFPISRPNLTFSTLTVSNMSPEDSSIYLCSVEVTGTGYYGYTFGSGTRLTVV.

The genes are TRBV19 and TRBJ2-7; no clear D. V lost 3 bases, J lost 0 bases, and 6 bases lay in between. Germline CDR1 reads LNHDA; CDR2 reads SQIVND (reference sequence). The CDR3 length is 13 residues. CDR3 bases: TGTGCCAGTAGTATTTTCGGCTCCTACGAGCAGTACTTC. Protein product: CASSIFGSYEQYF.

The rearrangement links TRBV25-1 to TRBJ1-1; no reliable D call. From germline, CDR1 is MGHDK and CDR2 SYGVNS. The CDR3 has 13 amino acids. V was pared by 3 bases and J by 7 bases, with 12 bases between. The DNA for the CDR3 is TGTGCCAGCAGTGATCGCCGGCAGGTTGAAGCTTTCTTT. Its translation is CASSDRRQVEAFF.

The V and J genes are TRBV10-3 and TRBJ2-3; TRBD2 matches 8 bases. The CDR3 length is 16 residues. V lost 10 bases to trimming and J lost 5 bases; unmatched junction nucleotides: 17. Looked up from germline, CDR1 is ENHRY and CDR2 is SYGVKD. The CDR3 DNA reads as TGTGCCAGCTCTTTTAGACGGGGGGGCAAGGAAGATACGCAGTATTTT. It specifies CASSFRRGGKEDTQYF.